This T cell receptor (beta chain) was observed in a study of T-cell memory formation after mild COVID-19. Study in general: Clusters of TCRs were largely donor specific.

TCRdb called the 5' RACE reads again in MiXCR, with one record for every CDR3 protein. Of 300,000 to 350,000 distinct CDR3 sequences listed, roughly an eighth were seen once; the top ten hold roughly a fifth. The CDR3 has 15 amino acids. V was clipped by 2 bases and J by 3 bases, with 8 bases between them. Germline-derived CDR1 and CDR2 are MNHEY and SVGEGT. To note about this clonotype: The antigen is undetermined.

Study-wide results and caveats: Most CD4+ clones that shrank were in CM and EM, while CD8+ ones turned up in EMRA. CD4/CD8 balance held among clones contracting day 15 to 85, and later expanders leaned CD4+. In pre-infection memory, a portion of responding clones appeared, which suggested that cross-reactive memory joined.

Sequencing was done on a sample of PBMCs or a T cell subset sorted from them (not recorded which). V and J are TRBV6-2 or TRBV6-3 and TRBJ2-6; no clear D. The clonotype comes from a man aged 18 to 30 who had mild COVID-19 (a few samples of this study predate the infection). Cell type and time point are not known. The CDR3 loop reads CASSYAVVGANVLTF. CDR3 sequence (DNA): TGTGCCAGCAGTTACGCAGTAGTTGGGGCCAACGTCCTGACTTTC.